The 3 T cell receptor beta chains below come from one sample, sequenced in a study of shared clonotypes between healthy human individuals. Data came from immunoSEQ multiplex PCR; TCRdb stores just in-frame clones and leaves some out. The profile shows roughly 1 million clones, approximately 80% of them singletons. Sequencing was done on a sample of memory CD4+ T cells from PBMCs. The subset is: CD45RA-negative fraction. All receptors come from a man younger than 30 in good health. Some clones in this sample may be carry-over from other donors' samples.

As for this clone: A clone one base away is much larger, so this may be a read error. The chain carries TRBV6-1 and TRBJ2-1; 10 bases agree with TRBD2. Germline assignment: CDR1 MNHNS and CDR2 SASEGT. Trimming took 2 bases from V and 0 from J; bases not matched to a gene: 1. The CDR3 loop spans 16 amino acids. This chain's CDR3 is CASSESSGSSYNEQFF. The CDR3 DNA follows: TGTGCCAGCAGTGAATCTAGCGGGAGCTCCTACAATGAGCAGTTCTTC.

The chain combines TRBV30 with TRBJ1-2; the D is unclear. The germline CDR1 and CDR2 sequences are GTSNPN and SVGIG (reference sequence). V was clipped by 5 bases and J by 6 bases, with 10 bases between them. This CDR3 is 11 amino acids long. The CDR3 region is CAWGSGNGYTF. CDR3 bases: TGTGCCTGGGGCTCAGGAAATGGCTACACCTTC.

The chain links TRBV5-4 to TRBJ1-1, with a possible D match to TRBD1 (5 bases). This CDR3 is 16 amino acids long. V shed 1 base and J shed 5 bases, with 18 bases lying between them. Germline loops: CDR1 SGHNT, CDR2 YYREEE (reference sequence). CDR3 loop: CASSLSSVVGGTEAFF. For the CDR3, the DNA is TGTGCCAGCAGCTTGTCTTCAGTGGTGGGGGGGACTGAAGCTTTCTTT.